What follows are 28 T cell receptor beta chains derived from one specimen sequenced in a study of identical twins. MiXCR was run by TCRdb on the 5' RACE reads, yielding one entry per CDR3 protein. Of 400,000 to 500,000 distinct CDR3 sequences in the sample, roughly 20% were seen once. The sequenced sample consisted of naive T cells sorted from blood. The receptors were sampled from a man in his forties or fifties in good health.

The J gene is TRBJ2-5, the V gene TRBV20-1; 9 bases are a match to TRBD1. V was clipped by 5 bases and J by 5 bases; unmatched bases: 12. Germline-derived CDR1 and CDR2 are DFQATT and SNEGSKA (reference sequence). The CDR3 consists of 15 residues. The CDR3, as DNA: TGCAGTGCTTATGACCGGGACAGGGTTTTTGAGACCCAGTACTTC. Its translation: CSAYDRDRVFETQYF.

With respect to this clonotype: In this CDR3 the conserved last residue, phenylalanine or tryptophan, is missing, so a read error is likely. The rearrangement joins TRBV20-1 to TRBJ2-5, with 8 bases matching TRBD2. The germline V gene has CDR1 DFQATT and CDR2 SNEGSKA (reference sequence). The CDR3 sequence is 14 residues long. With V trimmed by 6 bases and J by 5 bases, 11 bases remained unmatched. CDR3 DNA: TGCAGTGCCCACACGGCGGGGGGCCCGGAGACCCAGTACTCC. Its protein is CSAHTAGGPETQYS.

In its sample, this clonotype was seen many times. The CDR3 region is CASSLMYSRNEQFF. In nucleotides, the CDR3 is TGTGCCAGCAGTTTAATGTACTCCCGAAATGAGCAGTTCTTC. The chain recombines TRBV28 with TRBJ2-1; D is ambiguous. CDR1 MDHEN and CDR2 SYDVKM come from the germline V gene. Trimming pared 2 bases from V and 7 bases from J, leaving 12 bases between. The CDR3 extends over 14 amino acids.

The V gene is TRBV21-1, the J gene TRBJ2-4; the D call TRBD1 from the table was never checked on the DNA. TRBV21-1 has pseudogene status. There are 17 residues in the CDR3. The CDR3 nucleotides are TGTGCCAGCAGTCGGACAGGGGGCATTGCGTGGGAAAACATTCAGTACTTC. This encodes CASSRTGGIAWENIQYF.

The chain couples TRBV20-1 to TRBJ2-7; 10 bases fit TRBD2. The CDR3 is 13 amino acids. Germline trimming cut 3 bases from V and 6 bases from J; bases unmatched to any gene: 5. Germline V gene lookup returns CDR1 DFQATT and CDR2 SNEGSKA (reference sequence). The CDR3 nucleotides read TGCAGTGCTAGCCTAGCGGGGGCCCCCGAGCAGTACTTC. The encoded protein is CSASLAGAPEQYF.

Turning to this clonotype: At one end the junction does not follow the germline gene, possibly because of a read error. V is TRBV29-1 and J is TRBJ2-7, with 9 bases lining up with TRBD2. Germline-derived CDR1 and CDR2 are SQVTM and ANQGSEA. The CDR3 totals 15 residues. The CDR3 sequence: CSVEARSGSLSEQSF. Written as DNA, the CDR3 is TGCAGCGTTGAAGCCCGTAGCGGGAGTCTCTCCGAGCAGTCCTTC.

This clonotype was seen more than once but under ten times. The genes are TRBV27 and TRBJ1-4; 9 bases match TRBD1. Germline V gene data show CDR1 as MNHEY and CDR2 as SMNVEV (reference sequence). With V trimmed by 3 bases and J by 8 bases, 4 bases remained unmatched. CDR3 length: 14 amino acids. This chain's CDR3 is CASSFGTGQEKLFF. CDR3 sequence (DNA): TGTGCCAGCAGTTTCGGGACAGGGCAGGAAAAACTGTTTTTT.

Many counts were recorded for this clonotype. The chain carries TRBV5-1 and TRBJ2-7; 7 bases are shared with TRBD1. J gave up 4 bases and V 4 bases, and 5 bases lay outside the gene matches. This CDR3 spans 13 amino acids. Germline CDR1 reads SGHRS; CDR2 reads YFSETQ. The CDR3 nucleotides read TGCGCCAGCAGCCAAGGGACAGAGTACGAGCAGTACTTC. It is translated as CASSQGTEYEQYF.

Only a few counts were recorded for this clonotype. In DNA, the CDR3 is TGTGCCAGCAGCGTAGGGGTCGGGGCAACTAATGAAAAACTGTTTTTT. Protein: CASSVGVGATNEKLFF. The chain has TRBV9 and TRBJ1-4; D uncertain. V gave up 0 bases and J gave up 0 bases, with 9 bases separating them. The CDR3 spans 16 residues. Germline V CDR1 and CDR2: SGDLS, YYNGEE.

The gene calls are TRBV12-3 or TRBV12-4 and TRBJ2-5, with 11 nucleotides matching TRBD2. Trimming at V came to 6 bases and at J to 5 bases, leaving 11 bases not matched to a gene. CDR3 length equals 16 residues. CDR3 sequence (DNA): TGTGCCAGCAGACAGACTAGCGGGATTAGAAGGGAGACCCAGTACTTC. Protein: CASRQTSGIRRETQYF.

This clonotype was observed at least ten times. The V call is TRBV5-1, the J call TRBJ2-7; the match to TRBD2 covers 7 bases. V dropped 2 bases and J dropped 5; count of bases not matched to a gene: 4. Germline CDR1 and CDR2: SGHRS and YFSETQ. The CDR3 sequence is 13 residues long. As DNA, the CDR3 is TGCGCCAGCAGCTTCGTCGCGGGAGACGAGCAGTACTTC. It specifies CASSFVAGDEQYF.

This clonotype appeared a few times. This chain uses TRBV7-2 with TRBJ2-5; no firm D call. Trimming shortened V by 5 bases and J by 2 bases, and 18 bases separated the two germline ends. Germline V gene lookup returns CDR1 SGHTA and CDR2 FQGNSA. The CDR3 consists of 16 residues. The CDR3 DNA sequence: TGTGCCAGCAGCACCTACCCAAGTGGGAAGCAAGAGACCCAGTACTTC. Translating it yields CASSTYPSGKQETQYF.

The J gene is TRBJ2-5, the V gene TRBV13, with TRBD1 identical over 9 bases. The CDR3 is 15 amino acids. Trimming cost V 5 bases and J 6 bases; bases outside gene matches: 10. CDR1 is PRHDT, CDR2 FYEKMQ, per germline (reference sequence). CDR3 residues: CASSRRDRDWQTQYF. CDR3 coding DNA: TGTGCCAGCAGCCGACGGGACAGGGACTGGCAGACCCAGTACTTC.

This clonotype came up a few times. The rearrangement uses TRBV18 and TRBJ2-7; the D gene is possibly TRBD1 (7 bases). The CDR3 sequence is 15 residues long. Trimming removed 3 bases from V and 2 bases from J, with 14 bases in between. Germline assignment: CDR1 KGHSH and CDR2 LQKENI. CDR3 bases: TGTGCCAGCTCACCTCCCGCAGGGGGGCCCTACGAGCAGTACTTC. This codes for CASSPPAGGPYEQYF.

This clonotype was observed a handful of times. V usage is TRBV12-3 or TRBV12-4 and J usage is TRBJ2-2; D is undetermined. CDR3 size: 14 residues. Trimming left V 7 bases short and J 0 bases short, with 9 bases between. This CDR3 is CASKFQANTGELFF. CDR3 bases: TGTGCCAGCAAGTTCCAGGCGAACACCGGGGAGCTGTTTTTT.

This clonotype appeared a few times. The rearrangement joins TRBV5-1 to TRBJ2-1; D is uncertain. Germline V gives CDR1 SGHRS, CDR2 YFSETQ. CDR3 length: 13 residues. Trimming removed 0 bases from V and 8 bases from J, with 9 bases in between. This CDR3 reads CASSLVTSDEQFF. In nucleotides, the CDR3 is TGCGCCAGCAGCTTGGTCACTTCGGATGAGCAGTTCTTC.

This clonotype was recorded at least ten times. CDR3 nucleotide sequence: TGTGCCAGCAGTTACACAGGGTCGGCTGAAGCTTTCTTT. Amino acids: CASSYTGSAEAFF. The V and J genes are TRBV6-2 or TRBV6-3 and TRBJ1-1; D possibly corresponds to TRBD1 (6 bases). Germline V gene lookup returns CDR1 MNHEY and CDR2 SVGEGT. Trimming took 2 bases from V and 6 from J, leaving 10 bases between them. The CDR3 spans 13 residues.

There are many counts of this clonotype. The chain combines TRBV6-2 or TRBV6-3 with TRBJ1-1; the D gene is possibly TRBD1 (5 bases). Germline V gene lookup returns CDR1 MNHEY and CDR2 SVGEGT. CDR3 length: 14 amino acids. Trimming shortened V by 5 bases and J by 5 bases, and 15 bases separated the two germline ends. CDR3: CASSPVGVWTEAFF. The DNA for the CDR3 is TGTGCCAGCAGTCCCGTGGGGGTATGGACTGAAGCTTTCTTT.

This clonotype was observed at least ten times. The chain uses TRBV24-1 and TRBJ2-1, with D tentatively TRBD2 (6 bases). Germline CDR1 and CDR2: KGHDR and SFDVKD. V shed 5 bases and J shed 5 bases, with 15 bases lying between them. The CDR3 loop spans 15 amino acids. The CDR3, as DNA: TGTGCCACCAGTGTACTGGCGGGATACAACAATGAGCAGTTCTTC. It encodes CATSVLAGYNNEQFF.

V is TRBV18 and J is TRBJ1-1; D not resolved. CDR1 and CDR2 from the germline V gene are KGHSH and LQKENI. With 6 bases removed from V and 0 bases from J, the gap between germline ends came to 14 bases. The CDR3 sequence is 15 residues long. As DNA, the CDR3 is TGTGCCAGCTCCCTAGCCGAAGCGCTGAACACTGAAGCTTTCTTT. Encoded protein: CASSLAEALNTEAFF.

The J gene is TRBJ1-5, the V gene TRBV6-2 or TRBV6-3, with 8 positions matching TRBD1. The V gene end was trimmed by 2 bases and the J gene end by 3 bases; junction bases not matched to a gene: 6. This CDR3 is built from 16 residues. Germline values: CDR1 MNHEY, CDR2 SVGEGT. CDR3 amino acids: CASSYTAGGTNQPQHF. The DNA of the CDR3 is TGTGCCAGCAGTTACACGGCAGGGGGCACCAATCAGCCCCAGCATTTT.

This clonotype was observed a handful of times. This chain joins TRBV10-3 and TRBJ1-2, with TRBD1 identical over 8 bases. Looked up from germline, CDR1 is ENHRY and CDR2 is SYGVKD. The trim removed 10 bases at V and 0 bases at J, leaving 7 bases unmatched. The CDR3 has 14 amino acids. CDR3 sequence (DNA): TGTGCCAGCAGACAGGGGCAAGCTAACTATGGCTACACCTTC. This sequence encodes CASRQGQANYGYTF.

This clonotype was seen a few times. The chain links TRBV20-1 to TRBJ2-7, with D perhaps TRBD1 or TRBD2 (5 bases each). Per germline, CDR1 DFQATT and CDR2 SNEGSKA (reference sequence). This CDR3 comprises 15 residues. V lost 6 bases to trimming and J lost 2 bases, with 20 bases between them. The chain's CDR3 is CSAKKGRLGAYEQYF. DNA for the CDR3: TGCAGTGCAAAAAAAGGGAGATTAGGGGCCTACGAGCAGTACTTC.

Comments on this clonotype: A single base separates this from a much larger clone, so it may be a read error. V is TRBV5-1 and J is TRBJ1-3; no clear D gene. Trimming pared 4 bases from V and 0 bases from J, leaving 14 bases between. The germline V gene has CDR1 SGHRS and CDR2 YFSETQ. CDR3 length: 16 residues. CDR3 bases: TGCGCCAGCAGCCCTAGCGGCAAAAGCTCTGGAAACACCATATATTTT. It yields the protein CASSPSGKSSGNTIYF.

This clonotype was seen a handful of times. This chain links TRBV4-3 with TRBJ1-4, with no clear D. The CDR3 contains 13 residues. The V gene's germline CDR1 is LGHNA and CDR2 YSLEER. V was cut by 1 base and J by 7 bases, with 7 bases left in between. CDR3 sequence (DNA): TGCGCCAGCAGCCAAGGACCGGGTGAAAAACTGTTTTTT. It translates to CASSQGPGEKLFF.

The chain recombines TRBV14 with TRBJ2-7, with 16 positions matching TRBD2. The germline gives CDR1 SGHDN, CDR2 FVKESK. The CDR3 is 18 amino acids. V lost 1 base, J lost 6 bases, and 9 bases stayed unmatched. CDR3 loop: CASSQAIGTSGRAGEQYF. CDR3 DNA sequence: TGTGCCAGCAGCCAAGCGATAGGGACTAGCGGGAGGGCCGGCGAGCAGTACTTC.

The chain employs TRBV5-5 and TRBJ2-1, with 11 bases matching TRBD2. The CDR3 loop spans 16 amino acids. V was pared by 4 bases and J by 12 bases, with 15 bases of the junction left unmatched. Per the germline V gene, CDR1 is SGHKS and CDR2 is YYEKEE (reference sequence). The CDR3, as DNA: TGTGCCAGCAGCCCAAACCCATCGACTAGCGGGAAATGGCAGTTCTTC. It encodes CASSPNPSTSGKWQFF. Supplemented by reference TRBV5-5 and TRBJ2-1, the full variable domain reads DAGVTQSPTHLIKTRGQQVTLRCSPISGHKSVSWYQQVLGQGPQFIFQYYEKEERGRGNFPDRFSARQFPNYSSELNVNALLLGDSALYLCASSPNPSTSGKWQFFGPGTRLTVL.

A few counts support this clonotype. CDR3 region: CASSLAEGNTGELFF. The CDR3, as DNA: TGTGCCAGCAGTTTAGCGGAGGGGAACACCGGGGAGCTGTTTTTT. This chain joins TRBV12-3 or TRBV12-4 and TRBJ2-2; D possibly corresponds to TRBD2 (6 bases). Trimming pared 0 bases from V and 1 base from J, leaving 6 bases between. The CDR3 is 15 residues long.